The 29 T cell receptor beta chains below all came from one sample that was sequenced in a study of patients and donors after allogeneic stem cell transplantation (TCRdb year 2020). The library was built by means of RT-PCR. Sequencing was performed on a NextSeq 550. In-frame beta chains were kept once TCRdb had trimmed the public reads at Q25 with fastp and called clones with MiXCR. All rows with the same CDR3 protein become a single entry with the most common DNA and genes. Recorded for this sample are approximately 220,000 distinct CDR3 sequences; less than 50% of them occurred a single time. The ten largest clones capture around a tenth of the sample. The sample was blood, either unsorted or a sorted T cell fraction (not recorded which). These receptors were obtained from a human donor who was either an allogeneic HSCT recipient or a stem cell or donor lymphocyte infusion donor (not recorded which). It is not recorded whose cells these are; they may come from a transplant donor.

CDR3 in amino acids: CSATVPSGRFHEQFF. The CDR3 DNA follows: TGCAGTGCCACCGTTCCTAGCGGGCGTTTTCATGAGCAGTTCTTC. The rearrangement joins TRBV20-1 to TRBJ2-1; the match to TRBD2 covers 8 bases. The CDR3 is 15 amino acids. CDR1 is DFQATT and CDR2 is SNEGSKA in the germline V gene (reference sequence). V gave up 6 bases and J gave up 8 bases; unmatched junction bases: 15.

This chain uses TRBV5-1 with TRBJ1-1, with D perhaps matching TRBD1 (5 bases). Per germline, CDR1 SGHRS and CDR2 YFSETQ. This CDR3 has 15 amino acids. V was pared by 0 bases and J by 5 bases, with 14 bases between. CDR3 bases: TGCGCCAGCAGCTTGGTTAGGGGATTGGGGACTGAAGCTTTCTTT. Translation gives CASSLVRGLGTEAFF.

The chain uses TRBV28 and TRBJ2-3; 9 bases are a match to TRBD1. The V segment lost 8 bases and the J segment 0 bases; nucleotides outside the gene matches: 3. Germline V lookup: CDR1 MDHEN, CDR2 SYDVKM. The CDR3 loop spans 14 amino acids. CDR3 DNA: TGTGCCAGCGGGACAGGGCCCAGCACAGATACGCAGTATTTT. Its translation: CASGTGPSTDTQYF.

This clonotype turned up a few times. Here the CDR3 DNA reads TGTGCCAGCAGTTTACGATTGGGGGGCTTGTCAGAAGCTTTCTTT. This gives the protein CASSLRLGGLSEAFF. The rearrangement uses TRBV12-3 or TRBV12-4 and TRBJ1-1, with a possible D match to TRBD1 (6 bases). The CDR3 has 15 amino acids. V was cut by 2 bases and J by 8 bases, with 18 bases left in between.

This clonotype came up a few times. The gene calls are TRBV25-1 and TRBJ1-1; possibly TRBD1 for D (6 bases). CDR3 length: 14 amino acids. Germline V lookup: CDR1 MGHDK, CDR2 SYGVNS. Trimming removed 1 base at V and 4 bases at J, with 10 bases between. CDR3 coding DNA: TGTGCCAGCAGTGAATCGCAGGGGAGCACTGAAGCTTTCTTT. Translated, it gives CASSESQGSTEAFF.

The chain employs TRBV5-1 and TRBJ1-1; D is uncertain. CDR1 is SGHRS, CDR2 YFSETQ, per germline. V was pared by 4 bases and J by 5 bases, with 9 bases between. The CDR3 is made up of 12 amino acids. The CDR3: CASSTGSTEAFF. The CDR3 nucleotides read TGCGCCAGCAGCACCGGCAGTACTGAAGCTTTCTTT. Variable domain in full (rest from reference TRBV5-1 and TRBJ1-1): KAGVTQTPRYLIKTRGQQVTLSCSPISGHRSVSWYQQTPGQGLQFLFEYFSETQRNKGNFPGRFSGRQFSNSRSEMNVSTLELGDSALYLCASSTGSTEAFFGQGTRLTVV.

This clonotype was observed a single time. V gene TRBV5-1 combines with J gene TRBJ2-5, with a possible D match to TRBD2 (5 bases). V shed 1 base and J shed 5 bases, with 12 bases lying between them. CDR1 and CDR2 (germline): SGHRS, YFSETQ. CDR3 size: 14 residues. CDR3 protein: CASSLIASYETQYF. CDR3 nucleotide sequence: TGCGCCAGCAGCTTGATAGCTAGCTACGAGACCCAGTACTTC.

The CDR3 DNA reads as TGTGCCAGCAGCCGCAGACTGAGCTCTGGAAACACCATATATTTT. It translates to CASSRRLSSGNTIYF. The genes are TRBV12-3 or TRBV12-4 and TRBJ1-3, with D uncertain. Trimming stripped 6 bases from V and 0 bases from J, with 12 bases between. CDR3 size: 15 residues.

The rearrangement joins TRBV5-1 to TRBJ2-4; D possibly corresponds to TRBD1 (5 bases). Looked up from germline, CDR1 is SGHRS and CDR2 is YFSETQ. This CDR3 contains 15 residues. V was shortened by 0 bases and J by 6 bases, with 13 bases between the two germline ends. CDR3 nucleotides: TGCGCCAGCAGCTTGGACACCTCCAGGGCAAACATTCAGTACTTC. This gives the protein CASSLDTSRANIQYF.

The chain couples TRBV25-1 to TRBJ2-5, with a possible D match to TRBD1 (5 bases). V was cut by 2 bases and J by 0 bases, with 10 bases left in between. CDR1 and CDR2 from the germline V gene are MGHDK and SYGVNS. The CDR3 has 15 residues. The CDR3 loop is CASSEGRAYQETQYF. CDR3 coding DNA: TGTGCCAGCAGTGAAGGCAGGGCGTACCAAGAGACCCAGTACTTC.

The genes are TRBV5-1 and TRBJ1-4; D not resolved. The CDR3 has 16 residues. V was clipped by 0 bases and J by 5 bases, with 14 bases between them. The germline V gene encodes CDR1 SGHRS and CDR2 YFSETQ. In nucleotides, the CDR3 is TGCGCCAGCAGCTTGGCCGGGGAGACACCAAATGAAAAACTGTTTTTT. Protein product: CASSLAGETPNEKLFF. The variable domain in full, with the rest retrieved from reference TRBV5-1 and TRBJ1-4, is KAGVTQTPRYLIKTRGQQVTLSCSPISGHRSVSWYQQTPGQGLQFLFEYFSETQRNKGNFPGRFSGRQFSNSRSEMNVSTLELGDSALYLCASSLAGETPNEKLFFGSGTQLSVL.

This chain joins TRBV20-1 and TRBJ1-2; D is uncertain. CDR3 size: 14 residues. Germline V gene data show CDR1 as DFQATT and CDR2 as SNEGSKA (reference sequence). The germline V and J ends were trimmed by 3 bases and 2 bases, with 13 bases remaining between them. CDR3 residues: CSARGGQRNYGYTF. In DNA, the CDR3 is TGCAGTGCTAGGGGCGGCCAGAGAAACTATGGCTACACCTTC.

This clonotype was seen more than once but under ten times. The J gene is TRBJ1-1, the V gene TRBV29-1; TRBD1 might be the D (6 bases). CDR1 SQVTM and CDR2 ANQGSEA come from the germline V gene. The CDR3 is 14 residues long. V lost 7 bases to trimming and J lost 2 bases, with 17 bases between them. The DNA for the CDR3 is TGCAGCGCCCGAGGGGGAGTTCCCAACACTGAAGCTTTCTTT. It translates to CSARGGVPNTEAFF. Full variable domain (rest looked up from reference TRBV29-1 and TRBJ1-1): SAVISQKPSRDICQRGTSLTIQCQVDSQVTMMFWYRQQPGQSLTLIATANQGSEATYESGFVIDKFPISRPNLTFSTLTVSNMSPEDSSIYLCSARGGVPNTEAFFGQGTRLTVV.

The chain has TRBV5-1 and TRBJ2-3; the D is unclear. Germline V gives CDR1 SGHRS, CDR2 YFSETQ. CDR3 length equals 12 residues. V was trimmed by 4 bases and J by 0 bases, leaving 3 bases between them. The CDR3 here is CASSVSTDTQYF. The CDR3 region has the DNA TGCGCCAGCAGCGTCAGCACAGATACGCAGTATTTT.

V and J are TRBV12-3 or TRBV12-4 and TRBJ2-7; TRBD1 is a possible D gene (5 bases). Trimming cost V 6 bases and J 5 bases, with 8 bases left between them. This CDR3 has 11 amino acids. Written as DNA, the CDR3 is TGTGCCAGCAGAATAGGGGACGAGCAGTACTTC. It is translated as CASRIGDEQYF.

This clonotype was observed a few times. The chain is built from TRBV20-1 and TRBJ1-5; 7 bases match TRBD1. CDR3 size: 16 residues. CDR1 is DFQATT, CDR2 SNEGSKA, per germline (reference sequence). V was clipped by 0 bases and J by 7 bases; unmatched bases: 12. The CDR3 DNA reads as TGCAGTGCTAGAGATTCCTCGGACGGGACAGCCCAGCCCCAGCATTTT. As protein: CSARDSSDGTAQPQHF.

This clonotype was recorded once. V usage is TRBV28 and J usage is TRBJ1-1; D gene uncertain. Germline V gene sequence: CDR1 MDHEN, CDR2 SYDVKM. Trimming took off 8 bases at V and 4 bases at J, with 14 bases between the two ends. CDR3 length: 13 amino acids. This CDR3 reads CASPPRGSTEAFF. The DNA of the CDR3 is TGTGCCAGCCCTCCGCGAGGCTCCACTGAAGCTTTCTTT.

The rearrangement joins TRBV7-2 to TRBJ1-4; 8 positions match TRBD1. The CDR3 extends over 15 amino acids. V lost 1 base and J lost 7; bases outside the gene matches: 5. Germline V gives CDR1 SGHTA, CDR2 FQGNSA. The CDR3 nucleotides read TGTGCCAGCAGCTTAGGGACAGGGTCGGGTGAAAAACTGTTTTTT. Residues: CASSLGTGSGEKLFF.

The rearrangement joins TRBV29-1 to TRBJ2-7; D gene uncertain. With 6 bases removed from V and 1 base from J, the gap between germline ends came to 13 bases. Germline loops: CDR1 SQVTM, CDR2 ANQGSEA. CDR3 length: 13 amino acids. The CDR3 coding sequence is TGCAGCGTGGGGTACCCGAATTCCTACGAGCAGTACTTC. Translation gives CSVGYPNSYEQYF.

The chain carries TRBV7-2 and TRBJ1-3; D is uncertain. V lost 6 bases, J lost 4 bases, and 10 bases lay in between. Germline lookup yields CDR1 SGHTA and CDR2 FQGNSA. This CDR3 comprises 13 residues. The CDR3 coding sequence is TGTGCCAGCAGGGTGCGCGCCGGAAACACCATATATTTT. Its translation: CASRVRAGNTIYF.

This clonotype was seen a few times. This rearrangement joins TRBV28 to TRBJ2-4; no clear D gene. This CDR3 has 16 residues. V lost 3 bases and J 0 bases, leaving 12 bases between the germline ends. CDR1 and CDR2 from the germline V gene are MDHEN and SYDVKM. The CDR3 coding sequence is TGTGCCAGCAGTTTCAGCCAGCTACTAGCCAAAAACATTCAGTACTTC. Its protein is CASSFSQLLAKNIQYF.

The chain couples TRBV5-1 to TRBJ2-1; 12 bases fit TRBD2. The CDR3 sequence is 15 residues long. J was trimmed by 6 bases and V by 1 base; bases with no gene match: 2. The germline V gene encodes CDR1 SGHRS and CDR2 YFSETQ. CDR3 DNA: TGCGCCAGCAGCTTGTCACTAGCGGGGGGCAATGAGCAGTTCTTC. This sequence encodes CASSLSLAGGNEQFF.

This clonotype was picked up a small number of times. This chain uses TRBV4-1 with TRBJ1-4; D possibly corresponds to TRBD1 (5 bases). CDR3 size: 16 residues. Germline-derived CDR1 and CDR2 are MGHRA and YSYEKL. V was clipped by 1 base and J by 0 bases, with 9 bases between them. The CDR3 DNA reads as TGCGCCAGCAGCCAAGGGTTCAGGGCAACTAATGAAAAACTGTTTTTT. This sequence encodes CASSQGFRATNEKLFF.

The CDR3 coding sequence is TGTGCCAGCAGCACTTCCAGGGGGGATCTTGGCTACACCTTC. Translated: CASSTSRGDLGYTF. This chain links TRBV11-2 with TRBJ1-2, with 7 bases that match TRBD1. J lost 7 bases, V lost 5 bases, and 10 bases had no gene match. Germline V gives CDR1 SGHAT, CDR2 FQNNGV. The CDR3 totals 14 residues.

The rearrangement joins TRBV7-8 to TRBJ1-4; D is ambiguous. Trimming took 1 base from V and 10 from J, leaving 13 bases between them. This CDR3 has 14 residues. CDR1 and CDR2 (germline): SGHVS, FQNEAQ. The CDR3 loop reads CASSLGKRGGKLFF. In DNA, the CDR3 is TGTGCCAGCAGCTTAGGGAAGAGAGGCGGAAAACTGTTTTTT.

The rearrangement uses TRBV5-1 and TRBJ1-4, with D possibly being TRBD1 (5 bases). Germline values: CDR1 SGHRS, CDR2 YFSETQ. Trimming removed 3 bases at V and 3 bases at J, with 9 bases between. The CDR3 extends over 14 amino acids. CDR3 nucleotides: TGCGCCAGCAGCTGGGGACGATCTAATGAAAAACTGTTTTTT. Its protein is CASSWGRSNEKLFF.

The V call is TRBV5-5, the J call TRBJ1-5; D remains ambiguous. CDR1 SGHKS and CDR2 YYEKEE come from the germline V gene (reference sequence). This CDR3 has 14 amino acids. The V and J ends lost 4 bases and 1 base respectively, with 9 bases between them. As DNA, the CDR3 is TGTGCCAGCAGCCTTCGGAGCAGCAATCAGCCCCAGCATTTT. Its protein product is CASSLRSSNQPQHF.

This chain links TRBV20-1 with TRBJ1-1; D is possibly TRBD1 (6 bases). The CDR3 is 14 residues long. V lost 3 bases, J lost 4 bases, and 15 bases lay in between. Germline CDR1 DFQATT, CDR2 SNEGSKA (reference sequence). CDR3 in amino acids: CSASSGGPATEAFF. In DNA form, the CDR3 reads TGCAGTGCTAGCAGTGGGGGGCCGGCCACTGAAGCTTTCTTT.

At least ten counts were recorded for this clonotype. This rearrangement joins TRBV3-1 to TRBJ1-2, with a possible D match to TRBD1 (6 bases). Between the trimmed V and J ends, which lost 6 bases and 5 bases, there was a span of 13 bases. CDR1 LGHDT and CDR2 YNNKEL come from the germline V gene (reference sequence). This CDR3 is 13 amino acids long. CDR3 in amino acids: CASSLQGRYGYTF. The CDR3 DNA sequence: TGTGCCAGCAGTCTACAGGGACGGTATGGCTACACCTTC.